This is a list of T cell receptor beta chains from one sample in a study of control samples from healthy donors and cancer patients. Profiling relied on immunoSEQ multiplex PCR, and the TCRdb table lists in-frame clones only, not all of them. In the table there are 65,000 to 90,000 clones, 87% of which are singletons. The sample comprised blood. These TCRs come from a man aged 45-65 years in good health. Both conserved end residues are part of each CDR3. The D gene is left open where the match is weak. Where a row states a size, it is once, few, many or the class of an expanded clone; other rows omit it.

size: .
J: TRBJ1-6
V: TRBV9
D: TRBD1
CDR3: CASSVGRTGLGDSPLHF
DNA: TGTGCCAGCAGCGTGGGACGGACAGGGCTGGGGGACTCACCCCTCCACTTT

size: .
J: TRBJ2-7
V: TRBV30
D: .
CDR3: CAWSGGAEQYF
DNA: TGTGCCTGGAGCGGCGGGGCTGAGCAGTACTTC

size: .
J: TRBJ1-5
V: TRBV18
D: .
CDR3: CASSHSGNQPQHF
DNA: TGTGCCAGCTCACATTCAGGGAATCAGCCCCAGCATTTT

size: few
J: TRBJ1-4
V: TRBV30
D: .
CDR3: CAWSGGQYEKLFF
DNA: TGTGCCTGGAGCGGTGGGCAGTACGAAAAACTGTTTTTT

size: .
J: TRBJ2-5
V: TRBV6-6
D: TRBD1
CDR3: CASRAAGGRETQYF
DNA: TGTGCCAGCAGGGCCGCAGGGGGCAGGGAGACCCAGTACTTC

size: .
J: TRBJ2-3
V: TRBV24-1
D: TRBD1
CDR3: CATSDPQGADTQYF
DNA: TGTGCCACCAGTGATCCCCAGGGGGCCGATACGCAGTATTTT

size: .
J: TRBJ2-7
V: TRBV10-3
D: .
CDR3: CAISGRLSYEQYF
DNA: TGTGCCATCAGTGGGCGGCTATCCTACGAGCAGTACTTC

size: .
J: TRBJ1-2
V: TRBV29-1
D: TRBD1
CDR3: CSVENSGTGHRGYTF
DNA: TGCAGCGTTGAGAACTCCGGGACAGGGCACAGGGGCTACACCTTC

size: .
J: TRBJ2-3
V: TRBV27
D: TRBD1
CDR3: CASSFRGNTQYF
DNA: TGTGCCAGCAGTTTCAGGGGGAATACGCAGTATTTT

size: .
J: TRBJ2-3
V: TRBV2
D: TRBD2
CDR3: CASSPTSGASTDTQYF
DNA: TGTGCCAGCAGTCCCACTAGCGGGGCTAGCACAGATACGCAGTATTTT

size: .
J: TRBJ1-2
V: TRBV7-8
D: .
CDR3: CASSLQTRTGQGGYTF
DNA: TGTGCCAGCAGCTTGCAAACCCGAACGGGGCAGGGTGGCTACACCTTC

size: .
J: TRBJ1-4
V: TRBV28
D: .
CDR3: CASSLLSEKLFF
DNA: TGTGCCAGCAGTTTGTTGTCTGAAAAACTGTTTTTT

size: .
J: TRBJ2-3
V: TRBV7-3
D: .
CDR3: CASSLLGTSTDTQYF
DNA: TGTGCCAGCAGCTTATTAGGGACAAGCACAGATACGCAGTATTTT

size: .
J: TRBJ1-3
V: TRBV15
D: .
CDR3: CATGPGGQAGNTIYF
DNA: TGTGCCACCGGTCCTGGGGGCCAGGCTGGAAACACCATATATTTT

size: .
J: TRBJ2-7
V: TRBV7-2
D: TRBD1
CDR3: CASSLVDRGRYEQYF
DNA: TGTGCCAGCAGCTTAGTGGACAGGGGGAGGTACGAGCAGTACTTC

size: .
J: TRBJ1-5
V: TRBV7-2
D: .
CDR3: CASSPTGWVGNQPQHF
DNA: TGTGCCAGCAGCCCTACAGGGTGGGTGGGCAATCAGCCCCAGCATTTT

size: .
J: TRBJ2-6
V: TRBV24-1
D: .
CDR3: CATDMRARVRSGANVLTF
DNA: TGTGCCACCGACATGAGAGCCAGGGTAAGATCTGGGGCCAACGTCCTGACTTTC

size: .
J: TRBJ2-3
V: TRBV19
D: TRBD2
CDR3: CASSTRLAGGTDTQYF
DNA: TGTGCCAGTAGTACTAGACTAGCGGGCGGCACAGATACGCAGTATTTT

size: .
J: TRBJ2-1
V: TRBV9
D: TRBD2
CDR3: CASSVAGGNQNEQFF
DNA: TGTGCCAGCAGCGTCGCGGGGGGAAATCAAAATGAGCAGTTCTTC

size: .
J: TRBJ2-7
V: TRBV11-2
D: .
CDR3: CASSSLAPYEQYF
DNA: TGTGCCAGCAGCTCTCTCGCACCATACGAGCAGTACTTC

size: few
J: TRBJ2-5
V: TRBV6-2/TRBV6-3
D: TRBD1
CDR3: CASSKGAEGETQYF
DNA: TGTGCCAGCAGCAAGGGGGCGGAAGGAGAGACCCAGTACTTC

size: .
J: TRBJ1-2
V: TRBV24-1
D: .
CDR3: CATSVLTSDGGYGYTF
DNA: TGTGCCACCAGTGTCCTTACTTCGGACGGGGGCTATGGCTACACCTTC

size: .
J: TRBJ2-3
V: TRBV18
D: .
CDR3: CASSPSLTDTQYF
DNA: TGTGCCAGCTCACCGAGTCTCACAGATACGCAGTATTTT

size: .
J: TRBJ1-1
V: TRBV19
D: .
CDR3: CASSRGILQGLVTEAFF
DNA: TGTGCCAGTAGCCGAGGGATCCTACAGGGTTTGGTCACTGAAGCTTTCTTT

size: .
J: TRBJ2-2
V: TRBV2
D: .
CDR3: CASRGGPTAGGELFF
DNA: TGTGCCAGCAGGGGCGGGCCAACCGCCGGGGGGGAGCTGTTTTTT

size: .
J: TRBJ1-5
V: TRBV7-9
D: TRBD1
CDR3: CASSPTSGQGSNQPQHF
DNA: TGTGCCAGCAGCCCAACCTCCGGACAGGGGAGCAATCAGCCCCAGCATTTT

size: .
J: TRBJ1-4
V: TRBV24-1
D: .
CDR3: CATPFPPSLRKLFF
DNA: TGTGCCACCCCTTTTCCTCCCAGCCTGAGGAAACTGTTTTTT

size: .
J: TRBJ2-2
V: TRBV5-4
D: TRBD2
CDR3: CASSPSGGINTGELFF
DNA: TGTGCCAGCAGTCCCAGCGGGGGGATAAACACCGGGGAGCTGTTTTTT

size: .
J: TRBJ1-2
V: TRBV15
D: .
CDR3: CATSRDGSGGYTF
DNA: TGTGCCACCAGCAGAGATGGGTCAGGGGGCTACACCTTC

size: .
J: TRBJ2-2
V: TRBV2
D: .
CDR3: CASCLGGTGELFF
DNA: TGTGCCAGCTGCCTTGGGGGGACCGGGGAGCTGTTTTTT

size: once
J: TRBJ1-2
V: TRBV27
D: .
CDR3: CASSLAGTYGYTF
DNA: TGTGCCAGCAGTTTAGCGGGGACCTATGGCTACACCTTC

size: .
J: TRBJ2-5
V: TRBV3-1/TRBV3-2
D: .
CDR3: CASSHGETQYF
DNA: TGTGCCAGCAGCCACGGGGAGACCCAGTACTTC

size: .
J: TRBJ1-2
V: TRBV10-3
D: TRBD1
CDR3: CAISAPGQGANGYTF
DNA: TGTGCCATCAGTGCACCGGGACAGGGGGCTAATGGCTACACCTTC

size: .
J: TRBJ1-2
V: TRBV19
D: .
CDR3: CASNKGSYGYTF
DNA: TGTGCCAGTAATAAGGGGAGCTATGGCTACACCTTC

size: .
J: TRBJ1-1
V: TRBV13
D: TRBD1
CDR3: CASRRAGGNLEAFF
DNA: TGTGCCAGCAGGCGAGCAGGGGGTAACCTTGAAGCTTTCTTT

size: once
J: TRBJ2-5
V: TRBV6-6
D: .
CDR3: CATSFTGRETQYF
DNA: TGTGCCACCTCCTTCACAGGGAGGGAGACCCAGTACTTC

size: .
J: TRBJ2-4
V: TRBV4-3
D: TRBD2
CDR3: CASSQDFGTSEDIQYF
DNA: TGCGCCAGCAGCCAAGATTTCGGGACTAGCGAGGACATTCAGTACTTC

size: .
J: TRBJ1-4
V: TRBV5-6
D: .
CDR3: CASSLEEGAHNEKLFF
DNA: TGTGCCAGCAGCTTGGAGGAAGGGGCACATAATGAAAAACTGTTTTTT

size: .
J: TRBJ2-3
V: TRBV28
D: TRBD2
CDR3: CASSHSGRSTDTQYF
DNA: TGTGCCAGCAGTCATAGCGGGAGGAGCACAGATACGCAGTATTTT

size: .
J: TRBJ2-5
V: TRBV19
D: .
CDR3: CASSTEDSQETQYF
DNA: TGTGCCAGTAGTACAGAGGACAGCCAAGAGACCCAGTACTTC

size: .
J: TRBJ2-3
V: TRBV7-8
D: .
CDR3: CASSPQRDTQYF
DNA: TGTGCCAGCAGCCCCCAGAGAGATACGCAGTATTTT

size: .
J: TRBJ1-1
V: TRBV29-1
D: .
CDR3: CSVAHPNTEAFF
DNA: TGCAGCGTTGCACACCCGAACACTGAAGCTTTCTTT

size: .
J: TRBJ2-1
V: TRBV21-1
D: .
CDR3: CARKWVTDTRHYNEQFF
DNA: TGTGCCAGGAAATGGGTTACGGACACCAGACACTACAATGAGCAGTTCTTC

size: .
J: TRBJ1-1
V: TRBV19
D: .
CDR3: CASRLYKQHTEAFF
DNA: TGTGCCAGTAGACTGTATAAACAGCACACTGAAGCTTTCTTT

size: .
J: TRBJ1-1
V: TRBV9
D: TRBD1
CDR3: CASSVEGTGGWNTEAFF
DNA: TGTGCCAGCAGCGTAGAGGGGACAGGGGGCTGGAACACTGAAGCTTTCTTT

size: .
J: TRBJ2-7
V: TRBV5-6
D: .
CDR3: CASSRGNIGEQYF
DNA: TGTGCCAGCAGTCGGGGTAACATCGGCGAGCAGTACTTC

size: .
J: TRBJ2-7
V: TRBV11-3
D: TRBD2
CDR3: CASSWRERGEQYF
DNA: TGTGCCAGCAGCTGGCGGGAGAGGGGAGAGCAGTACTTC